Presented here are 23 T cell receptor beta chains from one specimen sequenced in a study of immune cell composition in non-small cell lung cancer. Libraries were prepared by immunoSEQ multiplex PCR; TCRdb keeps only in-frame clonotypes and omits some of them. The sample consists of about 5,100 clones, 80% to 90% of them appearing once. Sequenced input: lung tumor tissue. These receptors were taken from a human donor with non-small cell lung cancer.

The chain is built from TRBV6-6 and TRBJ2-2; tentative D call: TRBD1 (6 bases). This CDR3 has 14 amino acids. V was pared by 6 bases and J by 6 bases, with 14 bases between. Germline values: CDR1 MNHNY, CDR2 SVGAGI (reference sequence). The CDR3 protein is CASRGMGQAGELFF. The CDR3 DNA reads as TGTGCCAGCAGGGGGATGGGACAAGCCGGGGAGCTGTTTTTT.

This chain uses TRBV5-6 with TRBJ2-3, with 10 positions matching TRBD1. The germline CDR1 and CDR2 sequences are SGHDT and YYEEEE. The CDR3 length is 16 residues. J gave up 6 bases and V 2 bases, and 9 bases lay outside the gene matches. The CDR3 nucleotides read TGTGCCAGCAGCTTTCTTGGGACAGGGGATGGGGATACGCAGTATTTT. Encoded protein: CASSFLGTGDGDTQYF.

The chain links TRBV18 to TRBJ1-5, with TRBD1 matching over 8 bases. CDR3 size: 13 residues. V lost 5 bases to trimming and J lost 10 bases; unmatched junction nucleotides: 7. Germline V lookup: CDR1 KGHSH, CDR2 LQKENI. The DNA for the CDR3 is TGTGCCAGCTCAACGACTCAGGGGGCACCCCAGCATTTT. It codes for CASSTTQGAPQHF.

This chain uses TRBV28 with TRBJ1-5; D is ambiguous. CDR3 length equals 15 residues. CDR1 is MDHEN and CDR2 is SYDVKM in the germline V gene. The V and J ends lost 5 bases and 2 bases respectively, with 13 bases between them. The CDR3 nucleotides read TGTGCCAGCAGTCCCCTGAGGGAGCGCAATCAGCCCCAGCATTTT. This codes for CASSPLRERNQPQHF.

V gene TRBV30 combines with J gene TRBJ1-4; TRBD1 matches 8 bases. Germline trimming cut 3 bases from V and 16 bases from J; bases unmatched to any gene: 13. CDR3 length: 13 amino acids. In germline, CDR1 is GTSNPN, CDR2 SVGIG (reference sequence). This CDR3 reads CAWSENPRTGRFF. The CDR3 DNA reads TGTGCCTGGAGCGAGAACCCAAGGACAGGGAGGTTTTTT. Together with reference TRBV30 and TRBJ1-4, the CDR3 gives the full variable domain: SQTIHQWPATLVQPVGSPLSLECTVEGTSNPNLYWYRQAAGRGLQLLFYSVGIGQISSEVPQNLSASRPQDRQFILSSKKLLLSDSGFYLCAWSENPRTGRFFGSGTQLSVL.

The gene calls are TRBV7-9 and TRBJ1-6; 7 positions match TRBD1. The germline CDR1 and CDR2 sequences are SEHNR and FQNEAQ (reference sequence). CDR3 length: 15 amino acids. V was pared by 1 base and J by 5 bases, with 2 bases of the junction left unmatched. The CDR3 sequence is CASSLEDRDNSPLHF. CDR3 DNA: TGTGCCAGCAGCTTAGAAGACAGGGATAATTCACCCCTCCACTTT.

The CDR3 is CASSLREEEQYF. The CDR3 DNA reads as TGTGCCAGCTCCCTCCGGGAAGAGGAGCAGTACTTC. The rearrangement joins TRBV28 to TRBJ2-7; tentatively, D is TRBD2 (5 bases). The ends were cut back, 8 bases at V and 7 bases at J, with 15 bases in the middle. CDR3 size: 12 residues. Germline V gene sequence: CDR1 MDHEN, CDR2 SYDVKM.

The chain is built from TRBV5-1 and TRBJ2-2, with D maybe TRBD1 (5 bases). This CDR3 contains 16 residues. The germline CDR1 and CDR2 sequences are SGHRS and YFSETQ. Trimming pared 4 bases from V and 6 bases from J, leaving 19 bases between. The CDR3 DNA reads as TGCGCCAGCAGCGATTCAGGGTTGGGTAGGGCCGGGGAGCTGTTTTTT. Its translation is CASSDSGLGRAGELFF.

This sequence joins TRBV28 and TRBJ2-1; D gene ambiguous. The germline V and J ends were trimmed by 7 bases and 6 bases, with 13 bases remaining between them. The CDR3 covers 13 residues. The germline V gene has CDR1 MDHEN and CDR2 SYDVKM. The CDR3 is CASIEESGNEQFF. The CDR3 bases are TGTGCCAGCATAGAGGAGTCGGGCAATGAGCAGTTCTTC.

The V call is TRBV27, the J call TRBJ2-1; D possibly corresponds to TRBD2 (6 bases). Germline lookup yields CDR1 MNHEY and CDR2 SMNVEV (reference sequence). The V end lost 5 bases, the J end lost 9 bases, and 23 bases lay between the germline ends. The CDR3 length is 16 residues. CDR3 DNA: TGTGCCAGCAGTAAGACGAGCGGGTCGAGAAGGGGTGAGCAGTTCTTC. This codes for CASSKTSGSRRGEQFF.

The gene calls are TRBV6-5 and TRBJ2-1; D possibly corresponds to TRBD2 (5 bases). Trimming removed 0 bases from V and 7 bases from J, with 10 bases in between. The CDR3 has 14 residues. Per germline, CDR1 MNHEY and CDR2 SVGAGI. The CDR3 nucleotides read TGTGCCAGCAGTTACTCGGGAGTGTGGAATGAGCAGTTCTTC. Amino acid sequence: CASSYSGVWNEQFF.

The V and J genes are TRBV6-6 and TRBJ2-1; TRBD2 matches at 7 bases. CDR3 size: 15 residues. The J segment lost 4 bases and the V segment lost 6 bases, leaving 9 bases of the junction unmatched. Germline V gene lookup returns CDR1 MNHNY and CDR2 SVGAGI (reference sequence). This CDR3 reads CASSTRTRAYNEQFF. CDR3 nucleotides: TGTGCCAGCAGCACTAGGACTAGGGCGTACAATGAGCAGTTCTTC.

The chain is built from TRBV18 and TRBJ1-6, with D tentatively TRBD1 (6 bases). From germline, CDR1 is KGHSH and CDR2 LQKENI. Trimming cost V 4 bases and J 6 bases, with 19 bases left between them. This CDR3 comprises 17 residues. The CDR3 DNA follows: TGTGCCAGCTCACTTACGCCTCCGACAGGAGTTAATTCACCCCTCCACTTT. It codes for CASSLTPPTGVNSPLHF.

The chain joins TRBV27 to TRBJ2-2; 9 bases are a match to TRBD1. This CDR3 has 18 residues. V was clipped by 1 base and J by 5 bases; unmatched bases: 11. The germline V gene has CDR1 MNHEY and CDR2 SMNVEV (reference sequence). As DNA, the CDR3 is TGTGCCAGCAGTTTATTACCTCCGGGACAGGGAGGTACCGGGGAGCTGTTTTTT. Encoded protein: CASSLLPPGQGGTGELFF.

The chain links TRBV6-6 to TRBJ2-6, with 7 nucleotides matching TRBD1. Germline CDR1 and CDR2: MNHNY and SVGAGI (reference sequence). The length of the CDR3 is 14 residues. With 7 bases clipped from V and 3 bases from J, the junction kept 3 bases outside the gene matches. The CDR3 sequence is CASKGARGANVLTF. DNA of the CDR3: TGTGCCAGCAAGGGGGCGCGTGGGGCCAACGTCCTGACTTTC.

J is TRBJ2-5 and V is TRBV29-1, with TRBD1 matching over 7 bases. Per germline, CDR1 SQVTM and CDR2 ANQGSEA. With 3 bases clipped from V and 2 bases from J, the junction kept 0 bases outside the gene matches. The CDR3 is 12 residues long. The CDR3 here is CSVDRGQETQYF. In DNA, the CDR3 is TGCAGCGTTGACAGGGGGCAAGAGACCCAGTACTTC.

The chain uses TRBV28 and TRBJ2-1; a weak D match, TRBD2 (5 bases). Germline assignment: CDR1 MDHEN and CDR2 SYDVKM. CDR3 length: 16 amino acids. Trimming took 6 bases from V and 7 from J, leaving 22 bases between them. CDR3 amino acids: CASSFLAARERNEQFF. CDR3 sequence (DNA): TGTGCCAGCAGCTTTTTGGCTGCGAGGGAGCGGAATGAGCAGTTCTTC.

The chain employs TRBV11-2 and TRBJ2-5; 7 bases fit TRBD2. Trimming removed 3 bases from V and 3 bases from J; junction bases left unmatched: 7. This CDR3 comprises 15 residues. Germline V gene sequence: CDR1 SGHAT, CDR2 FQNNGV. CDR3 sequence reads: CASSLLADGEETQYF. DNA for the CDR3: TGTGCCAGCAGCTTGCTAGCGGACGGAGAAGAGACCCAGTACTTC.

The J gene is TRBJ2-1, the V gene TRBV4-3, with TRBD2 matching over 8 bases. This CDR3 is built from 15 residues. V trimming: 0 bases; J trimming: 4 bases; junction bases outside the gene matches: 2. Germline CDR1 is LGHNA and CDR2 is YSLEER. The DNA for the CDR3 is TGCGCCAGCAGCCAAGATAGCGGGACATACAATGAGCAGTTCTTC. Its protein is CASSQDSGTYNEQFF.

This chain connects TRBV28 to TRBJ2-3; a possible D gene is TRBD2 (7 bases). Trimming removed 5 bases at V and 5 bases at J, with 20 bases between. Germline CDR1 is MDHEN and CDR2 is SYDVKM. This CDR3 is 16 amino acids long. The CDR3 region has the DNA TGTGCCAGCAGTCCCCCCAGGGGAGGGCCTGGAGATACGCAGTATTTT. Translation: CASSPPRGGPGDTQYF. Combining the CDR3 with reference TRBV28 and TRBJ2-3 gives the whole variable domain DVKVTQSSRYLVKRTGEKVFLECVQDMDHENMFWYRQDPGLGLRLIYFSYDVKMKEKGDIPEGYSVSREKKERFSLILESASTNQTSMYLCASSPPRGGPGDTQYFGPGTRLTVL.

The rearrangement uses TRBV2 and TRBJ2-5, with D tentatively TRBD2 (7 bases). CDR3 length: 16 residues. The V gene lost 4 bases and the J gene lost 1 base, with 16 bases spanning the gap. Germline CDR1 SNHLY, CDR2 FYNNEI. DNA of the CDR3: TGTGCCAGCAGTGGGGGGGGCACCATAGTCCAAGAGACCCAGTACTTC. Its translation: CASSGGGTIVQETQYF.

CDR3 bases: TGTGCCAGCAGCCCCGGGGGTAGCGCCTCGACAGATACGCAGTATTTT. Translation gives CASSPGGSASTDTQYF. The V and J genes are TRBV7-9 and TRBJ2-3; tentatively, D is TRBD2 (6 bases). Trimming took off 5 bases at V and 3 bases at J, with 18 bases between the two ends. Looked up from germline, CDR1 is SEHNR and CDR2 is FQNEAQ (reference sequence). CDR3 length: 16 amino acids.

The chain employs TRBV20-1 and TRBJ1-2; D uncertain. Germline CDR1 and CDR2: DFQATT and SNEGSKA (reference sequence). Between the trimmed V and J ends, which lost 6 bases and 6 bases, there was a span of 11 bases. The CDR3 is 11 residues long. Written as DNA, the CDR3 is TGCAGTGCCCTGAACGGGGATGGCTACACCTTC. It codes for CSALNGDGYTF.